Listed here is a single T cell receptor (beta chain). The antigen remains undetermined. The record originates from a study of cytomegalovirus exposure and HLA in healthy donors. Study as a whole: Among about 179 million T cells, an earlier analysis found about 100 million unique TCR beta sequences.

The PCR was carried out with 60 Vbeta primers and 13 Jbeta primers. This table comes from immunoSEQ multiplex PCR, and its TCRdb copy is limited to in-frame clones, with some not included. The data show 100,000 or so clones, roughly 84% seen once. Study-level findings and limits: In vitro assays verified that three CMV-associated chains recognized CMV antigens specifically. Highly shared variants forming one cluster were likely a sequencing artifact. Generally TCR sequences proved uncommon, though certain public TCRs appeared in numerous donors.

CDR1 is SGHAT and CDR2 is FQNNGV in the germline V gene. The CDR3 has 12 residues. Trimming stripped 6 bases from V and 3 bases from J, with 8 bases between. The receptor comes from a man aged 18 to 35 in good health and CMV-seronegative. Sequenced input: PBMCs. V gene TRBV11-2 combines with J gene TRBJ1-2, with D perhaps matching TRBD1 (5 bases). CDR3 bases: TGTGCCAGCAGTGGGGCAGACTATGGCTACACCTTC. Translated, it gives CASSGADYGYTF.